A single sample is the source of the 10 T cell receptor beta chains below, sequenced in a study of shared clonotypes between healthy human individuals. Some clones are missing from TCRdb's copy, which holds only in-frame ones; the method was immunoSEQ multiplex PCR. The profile shows over a million clones, under 80% of them singletons. The sequenced sample consisted of memory CD4+ T cells sorted from blood. Documented subset: CD45RA-negative fraction. Receptor source: a man younger than 30 in good health.

J is TRBJ1-1 and V is TRBV5-1, with 11 bases lining up with TRBD1. Germline CDR1 SGHRS, CDR2 YFSETQ. CDR3 length: 16 residues. Germline trimming cut 4 bases from V and 0 bases from J; bases unmatched to any gene: 5. The CDR3 loop is CASSPGQGALNTEAFF. The DNA of the CDR3 is TGCGCCAGCAGCCCCGGACAGGGGGCTTTGAACACTGAAGCTTTCTTT.

The chain carries TRBV6-6 and TRBJ1-1; perhaps TRBD1 as D (6 bases). Trimming removed 7 bases at V and 2 bases at J, with 17 bases between. The germline V gene has CDR1 MNHNY and CDR2 SVGAGI (reference sequence). This CDR3 has 15 amino acids. In DNA, the CDR3 is TGTGCCAGCACCGCTTCGGGCAGGGGTAACACTGAAGCTTTCTTT. Protein: CASTASGRGNTEAFF.

The chain uses TRBV5-6 and TRBJ2-2; 7 bases fit TRBD1. CDR1 and CDR2 (germline): SGHDT, YYEEEE. V was clipped by 5 bases and J by 5 bases; unmatched bases: 9. This CDR3 comprises 15 residues. The CDR3 spells CASRSTGVGTGELFF. In nucleotides, the CDR3 is TGTGCCAGCAGGTCTACAGGGGTTGGAACCGGGGAGCTGTTTTTT.

The chain uses TRBV5-1 and TRBJ1-1; D gene ambiguous. Germline CDR1 SGHRS, CDR2 YFSETQ. Trimming stripped 4 bases from V and 2 bases from J, with 15 bases between. This CDR3 is 15 amino acids long. CDR3 region: CASSPGYTENTEAFF. CDR3 bases: TGCGCCAGCAGCCCCGGATATACAGAAAACACTGAAGCTTTCTTT. The variable domain in full, completed from reference TRBV5-1 and TRBJ1-1, reads KAGVTQTPRYLIKTRGQQVTLSCSPISGHRSVSWYQQTPGQGLQFLFEYFSETQRNKGNFPGRFSGRQFSNSRSEMNVSTLELGDSALYLCASSPGYTENTEAFFGQGTRLTVV.

Details on this clone: Other DNA sequences from this sample encode an identical CDR3 as well. The rearrangement links TRBV14 to TRBJ2-7; D is perhaps TRBD1 or TRBD2 (5 bases each). Germline V gene lookup returns CDR1 SGHDN and CDR2 FVKESK. V lost 1 base and J 2 bases, leaving 12 bases between the germline ends. The CDR3 runs to 15 residues. The CDR3 region is CASSQVSQGPYEQYF. CDR3 DNA sequence: TGTGCCAGCAGCCAAGTGTCCCAGGGACCCTACGAGCAGTACTTC.

Details on this clone: Other DNA sequences of this sample code for an identical CDR3. V gene TRBV6-1 combines with J gene TRBJ2-7, with a tentative D call TRBD2 (6 bases). The CDR3 is 13 residues long. V was clipped by 7 bases and J by 0 bases, with 10 bases between them. Per germline, CDR1 MNHNS and CDR2 SASEGT. CDR3 sequence: CASTKGLSYEQYF. The CDR3 nucleotides are TGTGCCAGCACTAAGGGACTCTCCTACGAGCAGTACTTC.

This clone was observed a few times. The chain recombines TRBV5-6 with TRBJ1-1; D not certain. V lost 6 bases, J lost 3 bases, and 18 bases lay in between. Germline V gene sequence: CDR1 SGHDT, CDR2 YYEEEE. CDR3 length: 15 amino acids. DNA for the CDR3: TGTGCCAGCACCCGGAGGTCCGAACGGGACACTGAAGCTTTCTTT. The encoded protein is CASTRRSERDTEAFF.

The chain carries TRBV30 and TRBJ2-5; 15 nucleotides align to TRBD2. Trimming took 3 bases from V and 1 from J; bases not matched to a gene: 3. The CDR3 consists of 16 residues. CDR1 is GTSNPN, CDR2 SVGIG, per germline (reference sequence). The DNA for the CDR3 is TGTGCCTGGAGCCCGGGACTAGCGGGGGGCCAAGAGACCCAGTACTTC. It encodes CAWSPGLAGGQETQYF.

This clone was seen only a few times. Mismatch with germline at one junction end may stem from a read error. The chain employs TRBV7-7 and TRBJ2-7; TRBD1 is a possible D gene (5 bases). In germline, CDR1 is SSHAT, CDR2 FNYEAQ (reference sequence). CDR3 length equals 13 residues. The CDR3 coding sequence is TGTGCTAGCAGCCTGAACCAGGGTTACGAGCAGTACTTC. It specifies CASSLNQGYEQYF.

J is TRBJ2-3 and V is TRBV30, with a weak D call TRBD2 (5 bases). V lost 7 bases, J lost 1 base, and 9 bases lay in between. The germline CDR1 and CDR2 sequences are GTSNPN and SVGIG (reference sequence). The CDR3 covers 12 residues. The CDR3 nucleotides read TGTGCCTTGACTAAGGGCACAGATACGCAGTATTTT. Translating gives CALTKGTDTQYF.